This TCR beta chain was identified during a study of T cells in Graves' hyperthyroidism and ophthalmopathy (dated by TCRdb to between 2019 and 2020). Background on the whole study: Peripheral blood was collected at initial diagnosis, before any treatment. For training and testing, the approximately 92 patients in the discovery cohort were randomly divided in a 7:3 ratio. Following sampling, methimazole starting at 30 mg daily was given to hyperthyroidism patients, and high-dose intravenous methylprednisolone was given to ophthalmopathy patients. Whether ophthalmopathy could be predicted prospectively was tested in an independent validation cohort made up of under 20 hyperthyroidism patients plus 17 patients who later progressed to ophthalmopathy. The paper describes TCR Vbeta CDR3 sequencing of more than 120 peripheral blood samples, made up of under 50 ophthalmopathy patients, 70 to 80 hyperthyroidism patients and around 17 progressor patients. Thyroid tissue and blood T-cell repertoires from about 6 Graves' hyperthyroidism patients were also compared in the study. To identify TCR V-J signatures that set the groups apart, the researchers used a discovery cohort of more than 95 patients, made up of 40 to 45 with Graves' ophthalmopathy and about 59 with stable Graves' hyperthyroidism.

Ophthalmopathy patients had moderately to severely active disease, with a Clinical Activity Score of 3 or more, a NOSPECS grade of 4 or more, and a disease duration of less than 3 months. Any patient with an uncontrolled infection, another autoimmune disease, pregnancy or lactation was excluded. Diagnoses were established on the basis of clinical symptoms, serum thyroxine and TRAb, thyroid ultrasound, and orbital computed tomography. Ficoll-Paque density gradient centrifugation was used to isolate PBMCs from about 10 ml of fresh peripheral blood. Total RNA was extracted with Trizol reagent, and quality was checked on an Agilent 2100 Bioanalyzer. This clonotype was counted ten times or more. Which antigen it targets is not known. No base qualities exist here, and no much larger clone lies one base off it. General findings and caveats noted by the study authors: Blood samples also contained most of the expanded thyroid clonotypes (frequency above 0.001), which suggests that blood repertoires may reflect thyroid immune responses. In cross-validation, a model built on a 13 V-J signature told ophthalmopathy apart from stable hyperthyroidism with 87.88% sensitivity and about 81% specificity, and in testing the same model reached 80%/75%. In validation, the model predicted progression to ophthalmopathy with roughly 70% sensitivity and less than 80% specificity, a median of about 6.7 months before onset. Sample size was not statistically predetermined, and blinding of investigators to group allocation was not performed.

Including cysteine and phenylalanine, the CDR3 has 15 amino acids. Solely the CDR3 DNA is kept, with 45 bases framed from the first base. The junction shows trimming of 4 bases on V and 6 bases on J, and the gene matches do not reach 8 bases of it. As encoded in the germline V gene, CDR1 is MRHNA while CDR2 is SNTAGT. The TCR beta CDR3 regions were amplified from the RNA transcripts. A first-round RT-PCR of the TCR CDR3 used the HTBI primer set with the Qiagen OneStep RT-PCR kit. The libraries were constructed in a second round of multiplex PCR and then size-selected and purified. Paired-end sequencing of the libraries was performed with 100 bp reads on an Illumina HiSeq2000. The authors processed their data as follows. SOAPnuke was used to process the raw data, throwing out any read that contained adapters or uncalled bases, had a mean Phred below 15, or lacked an exact constant-primer or identifier match. High-quality paired reads were merged with COPE v1.2.5, and unique nucleotide sequences were defined as clonotypes. MiTCR v1.1 was used to align clonotypes to the IMGT TRBV, TRBD and TRBJ reference segments. Analysis was restricted to V-J combinations with a frequency above 0.0001, which covered 98% to 99.2% of repertoires. The TCS score was defined as F50 (clonal expansion) divided by E x V (chaos), with BLOSUM62-based TCRdist calculated between CDR3 peptides within each V-J. Welch's t-statistics and random forest reduced just over 500 V-J features to 10 to 15, which were used in a naive Bayes classifier (R e1071). TCRdb reprocessed the public reads (quality trimming at Q25 with fastp, clone calling with MiXCR) and kept in-frame beta chains. Duplicate CDR3 protein sequences are folded into a single record with the most common DNA and genes. None of the V and J calls come from the authors' own analysis; TCRdb made them. For this sample the table gives some 320,000 distinct CDR3 sequences, of which about an eighth were detected only once. About 37% of the sample belongs to the ten largest clones.

The source of this sequence is a woman aged 35 to 49 with Graves' ophthalmopathy. Sequencing used blood. The chain uses TRBV6-4 and TRBJ2-3; 9 bases in the middle match TRBD2. The CDR3 loop reads CASSVSGLASDTQYF. The DNA sequence reads TGTGCCAGCAGTGTTTCGGGACTAGCATCTGATACGCAGTATTTT.